The 11 T cell receptor beta chains given below trace back to one sample, sequenced in a study of cytomegalovirus exposure and HLA in healthy donors. Both 60 Vbeta primers and 13 Jbeta primers went into the PCR. Only in-frame clones appear in the TCRdb table, and some are missing; sequencing was by immunoSEQ multiplex PCR. The top ten hold around 0.41% of the sample, which has about 150,000 clones, 84% seen once. Source material: PBMCs. All receptors come from a boy under 10 years old in good health and CMV-seronegative.

Comment on this clone: The final CDR3 position lacks the conserved phenylalanine or tryptophan, pointing to a likely read error. The genes are TRBV6-1 and TRBJ1-5; tentative D call: TRBD1 (6 bases). Germline V lookup: CDR1 MNHNS, CDR2 SASEGT. Between the trimmed V and J ends, which lost 4 bases and 6 bases, there was a span of 13 bases. CDR3 size: 14 residues. CDR3 nucleotide sequence: TGTGCCAGCAGTGCAGACAGGTGGATTCAGCCCCAGCATGTT. This encodes CASSADRWIQPQHV.

The V gene is TRBV2, the J gene TRBJ2-7, with TRBD1 matching 8 bases. The CDR3 is made up of 14 amino acids. V was clipped by 6 bases and J by 6 bases; unmatched bases: 10. In germline, CDR1 is SNHLY, CDR2 FYNNEI. CDR3 residues: CASRKERQGSEQYF. CDR3 DNA: TGTGCCAGCAGGAAAGAAAGACAGGGGTCCGAGCAGTACTTC.

The chain has TRBV19 and TRBJ2-5; unclear D gene. The germline V gene has CDR1 LNHDA and CDR2 SQIVND (reference sequence). V was cut by 4 bases and J by 1 base, with 7 bases left in between. The CDR3 is 13 amino acids. This CDR3 is CASSTWAQETQYF. The CDR3 DNA reads as TGTGCCAGTAGTACTTGGGCCCAAGAGACCCAGTACTTC. The full variable domain, completed using reference TRBV19 and TRBJ2-5, is DGGITQSPKYLFRKEGQNVTLSCEQNLNHDAMYWYRQDPGQGLRLIYYSQIVNDFQKGDIAEGYSVSREKKESFPLTVTSAQKNPTAFYLCASSTWAQETQYFGPGTRLLVL.

J is TRBJ2-1 and V is TRBV6-1; 10 positions match TRBD2. Germline V gene lookup returns CDR1 MNHNS and CDR2 SASEGT. Trimming removed 2 bases from V and 14 bases from J; junction bases left unmatched: 6. The CDR3 extends over 13 amino acids. CDR3 in DNA: TGTGCCAGCAGTGAAAGCGGGAGGGCCCAAGAGTTCTTC. Protein product: CASSESGRAQEFF.

This clone has only one observation. This chain connects TRBV2 to TRBJ2-2; D might be TRBD1 (5 bases). The CDR3 loop spans 13 amino acids. Deletions cut 8 bases from V and 3 bases from J, with 10 bases between. Germline V gives CDR1 SNHLY, CDR2 FYNNEI. The chain's CDR3 is CASGAEYTGELFF. The DNA for the CDR3 is TGTGCCAGCGGGGCGGAATACACCGGGGAGCTGTTTTTT.

The chain couples TRBV5-1 to TRBJ2-7, with 10 nucleotides matching TRBD2. The CDR3 has 11 residues. Trimming took 6 bases from V and 6 from J; bases not matched to a gene: 0. Germline V gene sequence: CDR1 SGHRS, CDR2 YFSETQ. In DNA form, the CDR3 reads TGCGCCAGCACTAGCGGGGGCGAGCAGTACTTC. The encoded protein is CASTSGGEQYF.

The rearrangement links TRBV19 to TRBJ1-1, with D hard to call. CDR3 size: 15 residues. Trimming removed 3 bases from V and 1 base from J, with 12 bases in between. CDR1 and CDR2 (germline): LNHDA, SQIVND (reference sequence). CDR3 in DNA: TGTGCCAGTAGTATCTCCCACGCGGGGAACACTGAAGCTTTCTTT. The encoded protein is CASSISHAGNTEAFF. The full variable domain, with the rest looked up from reference TRBV19 and TRBJ1-1, is DGGITQSPKYLFRKEGQNVTLSCEQNLNHDAMYWYRQDPGQGLRLIYYSQIVNDFQKGDIAEGYSVSREKKESFPLTVTSAQKNPTAFYLCASSISHAGNTEAFFGQGTRLTVV.

This chain connects TRBV10-2 to TRBJ2-7, with 12 nucleotides matching TRBD2. Germline values: CDR1 WSHSY, CDR2 SAAADI. J lost 3 bases, V lost 4 bases, and 1 base had no gene match. CDR3 length: 14 amino acids. CDR3 sequence: CASSGLAGVYEQYF. For the CDR3, the DNA is TGCGCCAGCAGTGGACTAGCGGGAGTCTACGAGCAGTACTTC.

This clone was recorded a few times. This rearrangement joins TRBV19 to TRBJ1-4; 8 bases fit TRBD1. The CDR3 contains 15 residues. V lost 3 bases to trimming and J lost 7 bases; unmatched junction nucleotides: 7. Germline V gene lookup returns CDR1 LNHDA and CDR2 SQIVND (reference sequence). The CDR3 loop reads CASSIDRGGSEKLFF. CDR3 nucleotide sequence: TGTGCCAGTAGTATCGACAGGGGAGGAAGTGAAAAACTGTTTTTT.

This chain links TRBV5-1 with TRBJ2-7, with 7 bases fitting TRBD2. In germline, CDR1 is SGHRS, CDR2 YFSETQ. V shed 0 bases and J 1 base; nucleotides not matched to a gene: 4. The CDR3 consists of 15 residues. CDR3 sequence (DNA): TGCGCCAGCAGCTTGGAGCCTAGCGGTTCCTACGAGCAGTACTTC. Amino acid sequence: CASSLEPSGSYEQYF.

The chain uses TRBV5-4 and TRBJ2-5, with a tentative D call TRBD2 (6 bases). The V end was cut by 0 bases, the J end by 2 bases, with 11 bases between. Germline V gene sequence: CDR1 SGHNT, CDR2 YYREEE (reference sequence). CDR3 length equals 15 residues. The CDR3 sequence is CASSLDGSRQETQYF. The CDR3 DNA reads TGTGCCAGCAGCTTGGACGGGAGTAGGCAAGAGACCCAGTACTTC. Using reference TRBV5-4 and TRBJ2-5 for the parts outside the CDR3, the full variable domain is ETGVTQSPTHLIKTRGQQVTLRCSSQSGHNTVSWYQQALGQGPQFIFQYYREEENGRGNFPPRFSGLQFPNYSSELNVNALELDDSALYLCASSLDGSRQETQYFGPGTRLLVL.